This T cell receptor beta chain stems from a study of T cells in Graves' hyperthyroidism and ophthalmopathy. Study outcomes and limitations: From stable hyperthyroidism, ophthalmopathy was set apart by a 13 V-J model.

This clonotype was observed a few times. What it recognizes is unknown. The CDR3 extends over 14 amino acids. The germline V gene has CDR1 SGHTA and CDR2 FQGNSA. V lost 2 bases and J lost 4, with 11 bases in between. RNA transcripts served as the template for amplifying TCR beta CDR3 regions. Researchers ran a first-round RT-PCR on the TCR CDR3 using the HTBI primer set. TCRdb re-derived calls from the multiplex PCR reads in MiXCR, one entry per CDR3 protein. This table has a few hundred thousand distinct CDR3 sequences, roughly 14% appearing once. Sequencing was carried out using blood. The TCR was taken from a woman aged 25 to 45 with Graves' hyperthyroidism. The rearrangement uses TRBV7-2 and TRBJ1-2, with D possibly being TRBD1 (6 bases). The CDR3 sequence is CASSLPGASYGYTF. The CDR3 DNA reads as TGTGCCAGCAGCTTACCAGGGGCGAGCTATGGCTACACCTTC.